These T cell receptor beta chains were read from a single sample in a study of PD-L1 blockade in urothelial cancer. This table comes from immunoSEQ multiplex PCR, and its TCRdb copy is limited to in-frame clones, with some not included. The data show about 37,000 clones, 82% seen once. The sequenced sample was PBMCs, obtained around atezolizumab (anti-PD-L1) treatment. The receptor set was obtained from a man aged 55 to 70 with urothelial cancer. CDR3s leave out the opening cysteine and the closing phenylalanine or tryptophan. Fields, in order: CDR3 protein, V gene, J gene, clone size. Only part of the rows carry a size: once, few, many, or a class if the clone is expanded.

ASSPVGGAPNGYT	TRBV5-4	TRBJ1-2	-
ASSYSETGGYEQY	TRBV6-5	TRBJ2-7	few
ASSPDREVDGYT	TRBV5-8	TRBJ1-2	once
ASSLNLASGGAEQY	TRBV7-6	TRBJ2-7	-
AWSGEGSHSSPLH	TRBV30	TRBJ1-6	-
ASSSIRGFTEAF	TRBV27	TRBJ1-1	once
ASVSGARYEQY	TRBV2	TRBJ2-7	-
ASSIEPGGEQY	TRBV19	TRBJ2-7	few
ASILTGGGQPQH	TRBV27	TRBJ1-5	-
ASSIPGTPRHNEQF	TRBV5-1	TRBJ2-1	-
ASSVPDSGGSVDTQY	TRBV9	TRBJ2-3	-
ASSLTIGQAYEQY	TRBV7-8	TRBJ2-7	-
ASSSTGGSTDTQY	TRBV7-8	TRBJ2-3	medium-sized
ASSTDTYTEAF	TRBV7-3	TRBJ1-1	-
ASSSWGSRNTEAF	TRBV7-9	TRBJ1-1	-
ASSSGGRAGSGANVLT	TRBV7-2	TRBJ2-6	-
ASSGTGPGELF	TRBV28	TRBJ2-2	-
ASSPQTEIYGYT	TRBV14	TRBJ1-2	-
ASSPTGDNTEAF	TRBV28	TRBJ1-1	once
ASSQIFSGGAGYEQY	TRBV4-2	TRBJ2-7	-
ASSFRVQETQY	TRBV27	TRBJ2-5	-
ASTDGTGNYEKLF	TRBV2	TRBJ1-4	-
SALTTEAF	TRBV20-1	TRBJ1-1	-
ASSVGRAGEQY	TRBV9	TRBJ2-7	-